This T cell receptor beta chain was identified in a study of shared clonotypes between healthy human individuals (dated by TCRdb to about 2020). Background on the whole study: A few men and two women, aged 18 to 49 years, made up the cohort. Different laboratories and diverse techniques were used to prepare libraries and sequence TCR repertoires, to increase sequencing depth and limit assay-specific biases. Between about 0.85 and 9.5 billion PBMCs per donor were obtained by leukapheresis. To estimate repertoire size and how much clonotype sharing occurs between individuals, the study deeply sequenced the blood TCR repertoires of several healthy adults. Per donor, three plates each were used for CD4 naive and CD4 memory, two for CD8 naive, and one for CD8 memory.

CD8 naive samples consisted of CD45RO-negative cells that were positively selected for CCR7, yielding a CD45RA+CCR7+ population without TemRA cells. The donors were healthy, HIV-negative adults with no recently reported acute infections or vaccinations. Only Caucasian adults living in Nashville, Tennessee, USA were represented among the donors. Blood was obtained by leukapheresis, after which PBMCs were separated by Ficoll-Histopaque density gradient centrifugation and cryopreserved in liquid nitrogen vapor phase. Analytical flow cytometry was used to check the purity and quantity of every magnetically sorted T cell population. From each sorted fraction, genomic DNA was isolated and quantified by UV absorbance on a Nanodrop 2000c. Beyond this particular receptor, the publication reports: Compared with non-shared clonotypes, the clonotypes found in all four sorted-subset donors had higher generation probabilities. Naive subsets generally had larger estimated clonotype richness than memory subsets. Incomplete sequencing was indicated by rarefaction of sorted-subset datasets, despite the large sequencing depth. Because the study included a small number of donors, the genetic and exposure-history diversity represented was limited. Across several donors, about 4.5% of naive CD4, 3.5% of naive CD8, roughly 2.3% of memory CD4, and approximately 0.4% of memory CD8 clonotypes were shared. Based on pairwise subsampling, the degree of clonotype sharing among donors was expected to be affected by sequencing depth. Only blood was sampled, and tissue TCR repertoires likely differ from those in blood.

The CDR3 numbers 15 residues from cysteine through phenylalanine. The DNA shown is the 45-base CDR3, in frame from base 1. The germline V gene encodes CDR1 MNHEY and CDR2 SVGAGI. Germline trimming: 6 bases from V, 4 bases from J; junction bases outside gene matches: 7. Using the deep immunoSEQ assay, multiplex PCR amplified TCR CDR3 regions from genomic DNA. For each cell subset, the extracted genomic DNA was distributed evenly across all wells of several immunoSEQ 96-well plates, and each plate served as one replicate. For sorted subsets, roughly 190 ng of genomic DNA, equivalent to 25,000 to 30,000 T cell genomes, went into each replicate PCR. Purified libraries were measured with a Qubit 3.0 fluorometer, size-checked on a Bioanalyzer 2100, and measured again with the KAPA Library Quantification kit. A separate single-read 150-cycle Illumina NextSeq 550 flow cell was used to sequence each immunoSEQ 96-well plate. From the authors' description of their analysis: Because the immunoSEQ output included only junctional sequences and no quality scores, the filtering could not be the same as the filtering used for full-length reads. To assign V/J genes and CDR3, sequences were annotated against IMGT germline references using PyIR, a Python wrapper for IgBLAST v1.9. Reads were filtered out if the reads had weak V/J assignments (E-value above 1e-6), no CDR3, stop codons, out-of-frame junctions, or ambiguous translated residues. V3J clonotypes were defined as sequences sharing an identical inferred V gene, J gene, and CDR3 amino acid sequence. The percentage overlap between two repertoires was calculated by dividing the number of shared unique clonotypes by the size of the smaller repertoire. RTK rarefaction, the Chao1 estimator, and Recon v2.1 estimates of unobserved clonotypes were used to assess repertoire richness. Generation probabilities for all TCRbeta clonotypes obtained by the gDNA method from a handful of donors were computed using OLGA. TCRdb provides this immuneACCESS table in a form limited to in-frame rearrangements. Some clones are lacking; in checked studies, under half of them reflect an unresolved V gene, and why the rest are absent is not known. V and J calls and clone size are copied from that table; D and trimming were computed from the DNA. Across this sample there are some 2,000,000 clones, with 85% to 95% seen only once. The ten most abundant clones make up about 1.1% of the sample.

As concerns this clone: Its antigen remains undetermined. The input lacks base qualities; no much larger clone sits a single base away.

Recombination linked TRBV6-5 to TRBJ2-2, with TRBD1 identical over 8 junction bases. Sequencing was carried out using naive CD8+ T cells sorted from blood. The cell subset or site label, read with the paper, signifies: CD45RA+CCR7+. The clonotype originates from a man in his late teens or twenties in good health. The sequence in DNA is TGTGCCAGCAGCGGAATACAGGGGGTCACCGGGGAGCTGTTTTTT. Its protein is CASSGIQGVTGELFF.